The clone carrying this T cell receptor beta chain was seen a handful of times. This sample was taken from a study of coeliac disease. Sequencing was performed with immunoSEQ multiplex PCR; in TCRdb, only in-frame clones are kept and a portion is missing. The sample has about 8,000 clones, 57% seen once. V dropped 0 bases and J dropped 6 bases, with 18 bases sitting between them. This CDR3 has 16 amino acids. Germline CDR1 reads MNHEY; CDR2 reads SVGAGI. J is TRBJ2-7 and V is TRBV6-5; D not certain. The sample taken for sequencing was intraepithelial lymphocytes from the gut. The sequence was obtained from an older woman with celiac disease. The CDR3 DNA reads TGTGCCAGCAGTTACTCGTGGGCCCGGTGGCCTACCGAGCAGTACTTC. It translates to CASSYSWARWPTEQYF.